The clone carrying this T cell receptor (beta chain) was seen a few times. The antigen is not known. The CDR3 covers 14 residues. V was trimmed by 5 bases and J by 8 bases, leaving 18 bases between them. Germline CDR1 reads SGHTA; CDR2 reads FQGTGA. TCRdb reprocessed the 5' RACE reads via MiXCR and lists one record per CDR3 protein. The sample yields approximately 480,000 distinct CDR3 sequences, 15% to 20% seen once. This sample stems from a study of T-cell memory formation after mild COVID-19. Study outcomes and limitations: Contracting clones from day 15 to 85 showed balanced CD4/CD8; later expanders favored CD4+. Cross-reactive memory appears to have joined, as suggested by some responding clones showing up in pre-infection memory.

The sample taken for sequencing was PBMCs or a T cell subset sorted from them (not recorded which). The genes are TRBV7-3 and TRBJ1-1, with D possibly matching TRBD1 (5 bases). The clonotype was recovered from an adult woman who had mild COVID-19 (a few samples of this study predate the infection). Cell type and time point are not known. As DNA, the CDR3 is TGTGCCAGCAGCCCGCAGGGATCTACGGAGGAAGCTTTCTTT. It is translated as CASSPQGSTEEAFF.